The sequence of this T cell receptor beta chain was determined in a study of T-cell memory formation after mild COVID-19. TCRdb reprocessed the 5' RACE reads via MiXCR and lists one record per CDR3 protein. The data contain a few hundred thousand distinct CDR3 sequences, roughly 8% of them singletons. The CDR3 loop spans 16 amino acids. Germline-derived CDR1 and CDR2 are SGHRS and YFSETQ. V was shortened by 0 bases and J by 6 bases, with 17 bases between the two germline ends. General study findings and limits: Researchers report contracting CD4+ clones mostly in CM and EM, with CD8+ clones in EMRA.

Regarding this clonotype: Antigen unknown.

The chain uses TRBV5-1 and TRBJ2-3; D call uncertain. The TCR sequence derives from a man aged 18 to 29 who had mild COVID-19 (a few samples of this study predate the infection). Cell type and time point are not known. The sequencing input was PBMCs or a T cell subset sorted from them (not recorded which). The CDR3 DNA is TGCGCCAGCAGCTTGGGAGGAACGGAGTTGATGGATACGCAGTATTTT. Its protein is CASSLGGTELMDTQYF.